This T cell receptor (beta chain) was retrieved from a study of blood T cell repertoires in COVID-19. Study overall: Spain, Italy and the United States supplied samples that represented acute and convalescent COVID-19. Sample material is recorded as cDNA or gDNA derived from T cells, B-cell-depleted T cells, or PBMCs.

As processed by the authors: Quantification of nucleated cells was approximated via reference gene primer amplification. Using immunoSEQ multiplex PCR, the repertoire was profiled, and TCRdb retains in-frame clones only, with some absent. V and J calls and clone size follow that table, whereas D and trimming were derived from the DNA. Of roughly 500,000 clones in the sample, about 88% were seen once. The sample comprised peripheral blood. This TCR came from a young man with COVID-19, enrolled during active disease.

The CDR3 loop is CATSSVDYGYTF. The CDR3 bases are TGTGCCACCAGCAGTGTCGACTATGGCTACACCTTC. V gene TRBV15 combines with J gene TRBJ1-2; the D is unclear. Per the germline V gene, CDR1 is LNHNV and CDR2 is YYDKDF (reference sequence). Trimming cost V 3 bases and J 3 bases, with 5 bases left between them. The CDR3 sequence is 12 residues long. Using reference TRBV15 and TRBJ1-2 for the parts outside the CDR3, the full variable domain is DAMVIQNPRYQVTQFGKPVTLSCSQTLNHNVMYWYQQKSSQAPKLLFHYYDKDFNNEADTPDNFQSRRPNTSFCFLDIRSPGLGDTAMYLCATSSVDYGYTFGSGTRLTVV.